The 30 T cell receptor beta chains below come from one sample, sequenced in a study of cytomegalovirus exposure and HLA in healthy donors. It was with 60 Vbeta and 13 Jbeta primers that the PCR ran. Produced via immunoSEQ multiplex PCR; TCRdb's table is partial and in-frame only. Counted here are around 150,000 clones, about 80% occurring once; the ten biggest clones make up more than 0.8%. Sequencing was carried out using PBMCs. The receptors here all came from a woman between 35 and 50 years old in good health and CMV-seronegative.

The rearrangement joins TRBV7-2 to TRBJ2-7; D unclear. V was shortened by 5 bases and J by 7 bases, with 15 bases between the two germline ends. The CDR3 extends over 13 amino acids. CDR1 is SGHTA, CDR2 FQGNSA, per germline. The CDR3 loop reads CASSPTLPREQYF. In nucleotides, the CDR3 is TGTGCCAGCAGCCCCACCCTCCCGCGAGAGCAGTACTTC. Supplemented by reference TRBV7-2 and TRBJ2-7, the full variable domain reads GAGVSQSPSNKVTEKGKDVELRCDPISGHTALYWYRQSLGQGLEFLIYFQGNSAPDKSGLPSDRFSAERTGGSVSTLTIQRTQQEDSAVYLCASSPTLPREQYFGPGTRLTVT.

A few counts support this clone. This chain joins TRBV5-1 and TRBJ2-1; no clear D. The CDR3 loop spans 14 amino acids. Looked up from germline, CDR1 is SGHRS and CDR2 is YFSETQ. V lost 0 bases and J lost 8, with 12 bases in between. For the CDR3, the DNA is TGCGCCAGCAGCTTGGCTGGTTGGTCGGATGAGCAGTTCTTC. Its protein is CASSLAGWSDEQFF.

The chain employs TRBV2 and TRBJ1-5; D remains unclear. The CDR3 loop spans 14 amino acids. V was cut by 2 bases and J by 2 bases, with 7 bases left in between. Germline V gene data show CDR1 as SNHLY and CDR2 as FYNNEI. The CDR3 reads CASSERSRNQPQHF. CDR3 DNA sequence: TGTGCCAGCAGTGAACGGTCGCGCAATCAGCCCCAGCATTTT.

This rearrangement joins TRBV19 to TRBJ2-3; TRBD2 might be the D (6 bases). This CDR3 contains 14 residues. V was pared by 5 bases and J by 4 bases, with 13 bases between. Germline CDR1 reads LNHDA; CDR2 reads SQIVND (reference sequence). The CDR3 protein is CASSGRFSADTQYF. CDR3 DNA sequence: TGTGCCAGTAGTGGGAGGTTTTCAGCAGATACGCAGTATTTT.

This rearrangement joins TRBV9 to TRBJ2-1; D call uncertain. Germline CDR1 and CDR2: SGDLS and YYNGEE. Trimming took off 2 bases at V and 1 base at J, with 7 bases between the two ends. The CDR3 has 14 residues. The CDR3 region has the DNA TGTGCCAGCAGCGTCCAGGATTCCTACAATGAGCAGTTCTTC. This translates into CASSVQDSYNEQFF. Using reference TRBV9 and TRBJ2-1 for the parts outside the CDR3, the full variable domain is DSGVTQTPKHLITATGQRVTLRCSPRSGDLSVYWYQQSLDQGLQFLIQYYNGEERAKGNILERFSAQQFPDLHSELNLSSLELGDSALYFCASSVQDSYNEQFFGPGTRLTVL.

DNA of the CDR3: TGCAGCGTTGTTGCCGACTACTATGGCTACACCTTC. It yields the protein CSVVADYYGYTF. The chain employs TRBV29-1 and TRBJ1-2; D not resolved. Trimming left V 4 bases short and J 3 bases short, with 9 bases between. Germline-derived CDR1 and CDR2 are SQVTM and ANQGSEA. The CDR3 covers 12 residues.

The chain has TRBV5-6 and TRBJ1-2; D gene unclear. Germline CDR1 SGHDT, CDR2 YYEEEE. The CDR3 spans 14 residues. Between the trimmed V and J ends, which lost 3 bases and 5 bases, there was a span of 14 bases. In DNA form, the CDR3 reads TGTGCCAGCAGCTCCCCGGGAGGAGGGTATGGCTACACCTTC. Residues: CASSSPGGGYGYTF.

This clone was picked up a small number of times. V and J are TRBV19 and TRBJ2-2; D possibly corresponds to TRBD2 (5 bases). The CDR3 runs to 14 residues. From germline, CDR1 is LNHDA and CDR2 SQIVND (reference sequence). V shed 7 bases and J shed 3 bases, with 12 bases lying between them. The CDR3 DNA sequence: TGTGCCAGTACCCTTACCGGGGACACCGGGGAGCTGTTTTTT. It encodes CASTLTGDTGELFF.

The chain uses TRBV9 and TRBJ1-2; no firm D call. This CDR3 has 15 residues. With 0 bases removed from V and 5 bases from J, the gap between germline ends came to 14 bases. Germline lookup yields CDR1 SGDLS and CDR2 YYNGEE. Here the CDR3 DNA reads TGTGCCAGCAGCGTAGAGTCAGGAGGGAGTTATGGCTACACCTTC. Translation: CASSVESGGSYGYTF.

The genes are TRBV5-1 and TRBJ1-1, with 9 nucleotides matching TRBD1. Germline V gene sequence: CDR1 SGHRS, CDR2 YFSETQ. V shed 0 bases and J 1 base; nucleotides not matched to a gene: 1. The CDR3 has 15 residues. The CDR3 loop is CASSLAGQGNTEAFF. The CDR3, as DNA: TGCGCCAGCAGCTTGGCGGGACAGGGGAACACTGAAGCTTTCTTT.

The V call is TRBV2, the J call TRBJ1-6; D is ambiguous. Trimming left V 6 bases short and J 7 bases short, with 13 bases between. CDR1 and CDR2 from the germline V gene are SNHLY and FYNNEI. This CDR3 has 14 residues. CDR3 amino acids: CASSSKSTNSPLHF. DNA of the CDR3: TGTGCCAGCAGCAGTAAATCAACGAATTCACCCCTCCACTTT.

The chain recombines TRBV12-2 with TRBJ2-1; the table assigns TRBD2, which was not confirmed against the DNA. TRBV12-2 is flagged as a pseudogene. The CDR3 loop spans 13 amino acids. DNA for the CDR3: TGTGCAAGTCGCCCAACTAGGAGTAAGGAGCAGTTCTTC. This gives the protein CASRPTRSKEQFF.

The rearrangement uses TRBV30 and TRBJ1-1, with D perhaps TRBD1 (5 bases). Deletions cut 3 bases from V and 0 bases from J, with 8 bases between. Germline CDR1 reads GTSNPN; CDR2 reads SVGIG (reference sequence). The CDR3 loop spans 13 amino acids. The CDR3 coding sequence is TGTGCCTGGAGCACAGGACTGAACACTGAAGCTTTCTTT. It translates to CAWSTGLNTEAFF.

CDR3 sequence (DNA): TGCGCCAGCAGCTTACTAGCAGATTACGAGCAGTACTTC. Protein sequence: CASSLLADYEQYF. This rearrangement joins TRBV5-1 to TRBJ2-7; D might be TRBD2 (6 bases). The germline CDR1 and CDR2 sequences are SGHRS and YFSETQ. The V and J ends lost 2 bases and 4 bases respectively, with 10 bases between them. This CDR3 has 13 residues.

The chain links TRBV7-9 to TRBJ1-5; D uncertain. Per the germline V gene, CDR1 is SEHNR and CDR2 is FQNEAQ (reference sequence). CDR3 length: 13 amino acids. V lost 7 bases to trimming and J lost 11 bases, with 18 bases between them. For the CDR3, the DNA is TGTGCCAGCACGGTAGGAGAAGGATCAGCCCAGCATTTT. Its translation is CASTVGEGSAQHF. Variable domain in full (rest from reference TRBV7-9 and TRBJ1-5): DTGVSQNPRHKITKRGQNVTFRCDPISEHNRLYWYRQTLGQGPEFLTYFQNEAQLEKSRLLSDRFSAERPKGSFSTLEIQRTEQGDSAMYLCASTVGEGSAQHFGDGTRLSIL.

This sequence joins TRBV6-5 and TRBJ2-7; 9 bases fit TRBD2. The J segment lost 12 bases and the V segment lost 2 bases, leaving 8 bases of the junction unmatched. The CDR3 totals 13 residues. CDR1 is MNHEY, CDR2 SVGAGI, per germline. The CDR3 loop is CASSYDLAGPSYF. The CDR3 DNA reads as TGTGCCAGCAGTTACGACCTAGCGGGACCCTCGTACTTC.

There are a few counts of this clone. V is TRBV9 and J is TRBJ1-5; D gene ambiguous. The V and J ends lost 0 bases and 9 bases respectively, with 10 bases between them. This CDR3 is built from 13 residues. Germline CDR1 and CDR2: SGDLS and YYNGEE. CDR3 sequence reads: CASSVGGFGPQHF. The CDR3 nucleotides are TGTGCCAGCAGCGTAGGAGGGTTCGGGCCCCAGCATTTT.

The chain has TRBV7-9 and TRBJ1-2; D not certain. CDR3 length equals 13 residues. Germline CDR1 SEHNR, CDR2 FQNEAQ (reference sequence). V was pared by 3 bases and J by 2 bases, with 7 bases between. CDR3 nucleotides: TGTGCCAGCAGCTTCGGGAGAAACTATGGCTACACCTTC. Protein sequence: CASSFGRNYGYTF.

The chain combines TRBV5-4 with TRBJ1-3; D is unclear. The CDR3 spans 15 residues. Trimming cost V 1 base and J 4 bases, with 12 bases left between them. Germline V gene sequence: CDR1 SGHNT, CDR2 YYREEE (reference sequence). The CDR3 region is CASSLPGPAGNTIYF. The CDR3 DNA follows: TGTGCCAGCAGCTTGCCGGGTCCCGCAGGAAACACCATATATTTT.

The chain employs TRBV10-2 and TRBJ1-1; perhaps TRBD1 as D (5 bases). Germline-derived CDR1 and CDR2 are WSHSY and SAAADI. V was clipped by 6 bases and J by 2 bases, with 13 bases between them. The CDR3 loop spans 14 amino acids. CDR3 bases: TGCGCCAGCAGATTCGCCGACAGCAACACTGAAGCTTTCTTT. This translates into CASRFADSNTEAFF.

This sequence joins TRBV29-1 and TRBJ2-5, with D perhaps TRBD1 (5 bases). The CDR3 length is 15 residues. Germline assignment: CDR1 SQVTM and CDR2 ANQGSEA. V dropped 5 bases and J dropped 4 bases, with 20 bases sitting between them. CDR3 bases: TGCAGCGTTTATAAGGGGTCGGACCGTATAGAGACCCAGTACTTC. Its translation: CSVYKGSDRIETQYF.

The sample holds a few counts of this clone. The chain joins TRBV6-4 to TRBJ1-1, with TRBD1 identical over 9 bases. Germline V lookup: CDR1 MRHNA, CDR2 SNTAGT. The V gene end was trimmed by 6 bases and the J gene end by 8 bases; junction bases not matched to a gene: 16. The CDR3 consists of 16 residues. The CDR3 sequence is CASRMKQHDGQGEAFF. The CDR3 coding sequence is TGTGCCAGCAGAATGAAACAGCACGACGGACAGGGGGAAGCTTTCTTT.

To note about this clone: Other DNA sequences in this specimen translate into the identical CDR3. The chain joins TRBV5-4 to TRBJ1-1; weak D call: TRBD1 (6 bases). The CDR3 has 13 residues. CDR1 is SGHNT and CDR2 is YYREEE in the germline V gene (reference sequence). Trimming removed 2 bases at V and 2 bases at J, with 7 bases between. The CDR3 DNA reads TGTGCCAGCAGCTTACAGGGAAACACTGAAGCTTTCTTT. Amino acid sequence: CASSLQGNTEAFF. The whole variable domain, remainder taken from reference TRBV5-4 and TRBJ1-1, is ETGVTQSPTHLIKTRGQQVTLRCSSQSGHNTVSWYQQALGQGPQFIFQYYREEENGRGNFPPRFSGLQFPNYSSELNVNALELDDSALYLCASSLQGNTEAFFGQGTRLTVV.

The J gene is TRBJ1-1, the V gene TRBV27, with D possibly being TRBD1 (5 bases). CDR3 length: 12 residues. Trimming removed 5 bases at V and 3 bases at J, with 7 bases between. Germline lookup yields CDR1 MNHEY and CDR2 SMNVEV (reference sequence). The CDR3 DNA sequence: TGTGCCAGCAGTGACAGATACACTGAAGCTTTCTTT. This sequence encodes CASSDRYTEAFF.

V usage is TRBV11-3 and J usage is TRBJ2-3; a weak D match, TRBD2 (5 bases). V lost 3 bases and J lost 1, with 11 bases in between. CDR1 SGHNT and CDR2 YENEEA come from the germline V gene. The length of the CDR3 is 15 residues. CDR3 loop: CASSLDGGRTDTQYF. The CDR3 DNA reads TGTGCCAGCAGCTTGGACGGCGGGCGCACAGATACGCAGTATTTT.

The chain links TRBV5-6 to TRBJ2-2, with a possible D match to TRBD2 (6 bases). CDR1 and CDR2 from the germline V gene are SGHDT and YYEEEE. Deletions cut 3 bases from V and 1 base from J, with 10 bases between. The CDR3 sequence is 15 residues long. The CDR3 DNA reads as TGTGCCAGCAGCTCGACCGGGAGGAACACCGGGGAGCTGTTTTTT. This encodes CASSSTGRNTGELFF.

The V and J genes are TRBV19 and TRBJ2-2; 9 nucleotides line up with TRBD2. Germline loops: CDR1 LNHDA, CDR2 SQIVND (reference sequence). The CDR3 length is 15 residues. After removal of 7 bases from V and 4 bases from J, the junction contained 7 bases not matched to a gene. The CDR3 protein is CASITSTSGTGELFF. CDR3 bases: TGTGCCAGTATCACGTCGACTAGCGGCACCGGGGAGCTGTTTTTT.

V is TRBV19 and J is TRBJ2-1, with no clear D. Germline V gives CDR1 LNHDA, CDR2 SQIVND (reference sequence). CDR3 length: 13 amino acids. V was shortened by 2 bases and J by 8 bases, with 10 bases between the two germline ends. The CDR3 spells CASSIQRRDEQFF. The CDR3 DNA follows: TGTGCCAGTAGTATACAGAGGCGAGATGAGCAGTTCTTC.

V is TRBV5-1 and J is TRBJ1-2, with 7 bases matching TRBD1. This CDR3 spans 16 amino acids. Germline CDR1 and CDR2: SGHRS and YFSETQ. V shed 2 bases, J shed 0 bases, and the junction held 7 bases outside the gene matches. The CDR3 nucleotides read TGCGCCAGCAGCTTTAGCCGGACAGGTACTAACTATGGCTACACCTTC. Encoded protein: CASSFSRTGTNYGYTF.

The V call is TRBV10-3, the J call TRBJ1-1; no clear D. V lost 3 bases to trimming and J lost 2 bases, with 7 bases between them. Germline V CDR1 and CDR2: ENHRY, SYGVKD. The CDR3 sequence is 13 residues long. The CDR3 DNA reads TGTGCCATCAGTGAAAACAGAAACACTGAAGCTTTCTTT. Its translation: CAISENRNTEAFF.